The 10 T cell receptor beta chains in this list originate from one sample, sequenced in a study of blood T cells in healthy people across ages (dated by TCRdb to the mid-2010s). Library construction relied on 5' RACE. Sequencing was carried out with an Illumina HiSeq 2500. The second PCR ran for about 7 to 11 cycles and used a J-beta primer mix along with a sample-barcoded 5' primer. The public reads were reprocessed in TCRdb via fastp at Q25 and MiXCR, keeping in-frame beta chains. Entries are consolidated by CDR3 protein sequence, retaining the most common genes and DNA. The sample data list about 1.5 million distinct CDR3 sequences, and 40% to 45% of these were observed just once. The top ten constitute roughly 3.7% of the sample. Input material: blood. The receptor source for this set is a woman aged 18-29 years in good health.

This chain joins TRBV4-1 and TRBJ2-3; 11 bases align to TRBD2. The length of the CDR3 is 17 residues. Germline V gene sequence: CDR1 MGHRA, CDR2 YSYEKL. The V segment lost 4 bases and the J segment 2 bases; nucleotides outside the gene matches: 8. CDR3 in amino acids: CASSLTTSGEYTDTQYF. As DNA, the CDR3 is TGCGCCAGCAGCCTTACGACTAGCGGGGAGTACACAGATACGCAGTATTTT.

The chain combines TRBV9 with TRBJ1-2; weak D call: TRBD1 (6 bases). V was trimmed by 5 bases and J by 4 bases, leaving 21 bases between them. CDR1 SGDLS and CDR2 YYNGEE come from the germline V gene. This CDR3 has 16 residues. The CDR3: CASSAGAPRSPYGYTF. The CDR3 DNA reads as TGTGCCAGCAGTGCAGGGGCCCCCAGATCCCCCTATGGCTACACCTTC.

This CDR3 reads CASSFASRETQFF. CDR3 nucleotides: TGTGCCAGCAGCTTCGCCAGTAGAGAGACCCAGTTCTTC. J is TRBJ2-5 and V is TRBV7-2; no reliable D call. TRBJ2-1 explains the end of the DNA better; the J call may be wrong. CDR1 and CDR2 (germline): SGHTA, FQGNSA. This CDR3 contains 13 residues.

Turning to this clonotype: A much larger clone differs by one base, so this may be a read error. The rearrangement joins TRBV10-3 to TRBJ2-7; TRBD1 might be the D (5 bases). The germline V gene encodes CDR1 ENHRY and CDR2 SYGVKD. CDR3 length: 17 amino acids. CDR3 loop: CAISAKGVGQISSEQYF. As DNA, the CDR3 is TGTGCCATCAGTGCGAAAGGGGTTGGACAAATCTCCTCCGAGCAGTACTTC.

There are many counts of this clonotype. The rearrangement links TRBV11-2 to TRBJ2-3, with a possible D match to TRBD1 (5 bases). The germline V gene has CDR1 SGHAT and CDR2 FQNNGV. The CDR3 totals 14 residues. The V end lost 2 bases, the J end lost 6 bases, and 12 bases lay between the germline ends. As DNA, the CDR3 is TGTGCCAGCAGCTTACTCCCGTCAGGGGATACGCAGTATTTT. It codes for CASSLLPSGDTQYF. Using reference TRBV11-2 and TRBJ2-3 for the parts outside the CDR3, the full variable domain is EAGVAQSPRYKIIEKRQSVAFWCNPISGHATLYWYQQILGQGPKLLIQFQNNGVVDDSQLPKDRFSAERLKGVDSTLKIQPAKLEDSAVYLCASSLLPSGDTQYFGPGTRLTVL.

The chain recombines TRBV13 with TRBJ2-5; TRBD2 is a possible D gene (7 bases). The V gene lost 3 bases and the J gene lost 2 bases, with 13 bases spanning the gap. The CDR3 has 15 residues. Germline-derived CDR1 and CDR2 are PRHDT and FYEKMQ (reference sequence). CDR3 amino acids: CASSFSRGRQETQYF. The CDR3 DNA is TGTGCCAGCAGCTTCTCGCGGGGGCGACAAGAGACCCAGTACTTC. The whole variable domain, remainder taken from reference TRBV13 and TRBJ2-5, is AAGVIQSPRHLIKEKRETATLKCYPIPRHDTVYWYQQGPGQDPQFLISFYEKMQSDKGSIPDRFSAQQFSDYHSELNMSSLELGDSALYFCASSFSRGRQETQYFGPGTRLLVL.

The rearrangement uses TRBV7-9 and TRBJ2-7; 9 bases match TRBD1. This CDR3 has 17 residues. J was trimmed by 0 bases and V by 5 bases; bases with no gene match: 11. Germline lookup yields CDR1 SEHNR and CDR2 FQNEAQ (reference sequence). CDR3 in amino acids: CASSRGTGPSGSYEQYF. DNA for the CDR3: TGTGCCAGCAGCCGGGGGACAGGGCCATCTGGCTCCTACGAGCAGTACTTC.

The chain is built from TRBV6-5 and TRBJ1-2; D perhaps matches TRBD1 (5 bases). CDR1 and CDR2 (germline): MNHEY, SVGAGI. The V end was cut by 7 bases, the J end by 5 bases, with 17 bases between. The CDR3 is 14 amino acids. The DNA of the CDR3 is TGTGCCAGCACCCGATTAGGGGCTCGATATGGCTACACCTTC. Translating gives CASTRLGARYGYTF.

The sample holds a few counts of this clonotype. The rearrangement joins TRBV4-3 to TRBJ1-4, with 10 bases fitting TRBD1. Germline values: CDR1 LGHNA, CDR2 YSLEER. The V segment lost 3 bases and the J segment 7 bases; nucleotides outside the gene matches: 5. The CDR3 covers 15 residues. The CDR3 sequence is CASSHATGGGEKLFF. For the CDR3, the DNA is TGCGCCAGCAGCCACGCGACAGGGGGCGGTGAAAAACTGTTTTTT.

The chain is built from TRBV20-1 and TRBJ2-1; the match to TRBD2 covers 12 bases. With 6 bases clipped from V and 12 bases from J, the junction kept 9 bases outside the gene matches. CDR3 size: 13 residues. Germline V lookup: CDR1 DFQATT, CDR2 SNEGSKA (reference sequence). The CDR3 loop reads CSAPGLAGRGQFF. The CDR3 DNA reads as TGCAGTGCCCCGGGACTAGCGGGTCGTGGGCAGTTCTTC.